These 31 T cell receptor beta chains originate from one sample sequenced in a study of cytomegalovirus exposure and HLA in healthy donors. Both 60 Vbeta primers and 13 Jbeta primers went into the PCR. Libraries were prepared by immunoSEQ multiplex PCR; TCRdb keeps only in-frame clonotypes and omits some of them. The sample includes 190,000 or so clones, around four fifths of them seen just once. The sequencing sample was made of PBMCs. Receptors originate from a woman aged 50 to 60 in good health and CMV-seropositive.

CDR3 DNA sequence: TGTGCCAGCAGTCCATACATCGCCGGGGGCTACGAGCAGTACTTC. Its translation is CASSPYIAGGYEQYF. The chain links TRBV6-6 to TRBJ2-7; weak D call: TRBD2 (6 bases). This CDR3 is built from 15 residues. Trimming cost V 5 bases and J 3 bases, with 17 bases left between them. Looked up from germline, CDR1 is MNHNY and CDR2 is SVGAGI (reference sequence).

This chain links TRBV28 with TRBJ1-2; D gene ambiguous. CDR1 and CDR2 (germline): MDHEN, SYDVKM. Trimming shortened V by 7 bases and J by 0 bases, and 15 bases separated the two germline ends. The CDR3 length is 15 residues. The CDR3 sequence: CASKPEALANYGYTF. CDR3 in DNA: TGTGCCAGCAAGCCCGAGGCATTAGCTAACTATGGCTACACCTTC.

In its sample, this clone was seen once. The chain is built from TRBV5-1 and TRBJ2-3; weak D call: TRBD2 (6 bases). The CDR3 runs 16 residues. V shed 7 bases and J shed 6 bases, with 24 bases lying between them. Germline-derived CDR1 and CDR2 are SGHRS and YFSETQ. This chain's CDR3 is CASAGVFGSLRDTQYF. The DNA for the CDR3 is TGCGCCAGCGCCGGGGTATTCGGGAGCTTGAGGGATACGCAGTATTTT.

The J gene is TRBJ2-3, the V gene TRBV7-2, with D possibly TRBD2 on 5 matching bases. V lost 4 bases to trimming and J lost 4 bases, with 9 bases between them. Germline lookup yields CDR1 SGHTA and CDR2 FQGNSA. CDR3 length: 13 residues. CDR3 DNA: TGTGCCAGCAGCTCACTAGGCCCAGATACGCAGTATTTT. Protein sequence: CASSSLGPDTQYF. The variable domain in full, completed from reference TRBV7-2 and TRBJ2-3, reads GAGVSQSPSNKVTEKGKDVELRCDPISGHTALYWYRQSLGQGLEFLIYFQGNSAPDKSGLPSDRFSAERTGGSVSTLTIQRTQQEDSAVYLCASSSLGPDTQYFGPGTRLTVL.

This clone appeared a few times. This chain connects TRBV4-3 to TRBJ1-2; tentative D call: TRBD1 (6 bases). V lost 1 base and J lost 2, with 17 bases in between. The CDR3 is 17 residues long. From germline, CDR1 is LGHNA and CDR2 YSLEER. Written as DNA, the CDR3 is TGCGCCAGCAGCCAAGCCGCTGGGGAGGGGGTGAACTATGGCTACACCTTC. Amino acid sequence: CASSQAAGEGVNYGYTF.

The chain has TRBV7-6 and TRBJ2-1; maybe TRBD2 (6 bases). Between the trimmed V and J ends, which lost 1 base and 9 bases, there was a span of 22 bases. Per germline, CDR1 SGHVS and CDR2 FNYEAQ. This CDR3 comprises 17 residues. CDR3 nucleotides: TGTGCCAGCAGCTTAGGTGGGGGAGGTGGTTGGAGCGGTGAGCAGTTCTTC. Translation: CASSLGGGGGWSGEQFF.

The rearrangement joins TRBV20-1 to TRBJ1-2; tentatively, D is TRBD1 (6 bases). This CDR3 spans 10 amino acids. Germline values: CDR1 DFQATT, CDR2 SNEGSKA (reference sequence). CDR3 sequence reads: CRTQGGSYTF. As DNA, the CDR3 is TGCAGGACACAGGGTGGAAGCTACACCTTC.

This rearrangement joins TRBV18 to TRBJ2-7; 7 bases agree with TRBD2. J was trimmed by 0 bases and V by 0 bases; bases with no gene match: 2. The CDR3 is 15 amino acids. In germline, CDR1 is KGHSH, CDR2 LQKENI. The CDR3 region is CASSPPASGSYEQYF. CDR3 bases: TGTGCCAGCTCACCACCAGCTAGCGGCTCCTACGAGCAGTACTTC. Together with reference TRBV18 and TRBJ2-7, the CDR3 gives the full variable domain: NAGVMQNPRHLVRRRGQEARLRCSPMKGHSHVYWYRQLPEEGLKFMVYLQKENIIDESGMPKERFSAEFPKEGPSILRIQQVVRGDSAAYFCASSPPASGSYEQYFGPGTRLTVT.

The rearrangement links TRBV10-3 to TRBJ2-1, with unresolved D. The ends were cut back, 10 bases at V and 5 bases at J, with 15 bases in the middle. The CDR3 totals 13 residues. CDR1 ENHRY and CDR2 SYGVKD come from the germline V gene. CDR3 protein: CATQRSQNNEQFF. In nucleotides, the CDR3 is TGTGCCACCCAGCGATCACAAAACAATGAGCAGTTCTTC.

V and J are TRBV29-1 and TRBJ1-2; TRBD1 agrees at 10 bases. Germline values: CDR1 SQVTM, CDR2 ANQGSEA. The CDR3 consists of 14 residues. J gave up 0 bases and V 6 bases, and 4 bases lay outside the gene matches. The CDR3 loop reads CSVAGQGSNYGYTF. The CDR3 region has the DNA TGCAGCGTCGCGGGACAGGGGTCTAACTATGGCTACACCTTC. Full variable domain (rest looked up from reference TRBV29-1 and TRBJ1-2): SAVISQKPSRDICQRGTSLTIQCQVDSQVTMMFWYRQQPGQSLTLIATANQGSEATYESGFVIDKFPISRPNLTFSTLTVSNMSPEDSSIYLCSVAGQGSNYGYTFGSGTRLTVV.

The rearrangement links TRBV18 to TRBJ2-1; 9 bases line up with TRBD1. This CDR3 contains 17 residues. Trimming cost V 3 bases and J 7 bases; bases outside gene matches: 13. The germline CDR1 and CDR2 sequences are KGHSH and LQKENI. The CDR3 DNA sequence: TGTGCCAGCTCACCTCTGAGTACGACAGGGGGAGGGAATGAGCAGTTCTTC. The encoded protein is CASSPLSTTGGGNEQFF.

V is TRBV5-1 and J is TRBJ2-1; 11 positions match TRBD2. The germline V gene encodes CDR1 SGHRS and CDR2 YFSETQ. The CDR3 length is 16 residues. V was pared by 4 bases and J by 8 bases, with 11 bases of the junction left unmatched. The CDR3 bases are TGCGCCAGCAGCCCCGTAGCGGGAGGGCCCGACTATGAGCAGTTCTTC. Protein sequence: CASSPVAGGPDYEQFF.

CDR3 bases: TGTGCCATCTTAGGACTAGCGGGCTGGCAAGAGACCCAGTACTTC. This codes for CAILGLAGWQETQYF. The rearrangement links TRBV2 to TRBJ2-5, with 11 nucleotides matching TRBD2. J gave up 2 bases and V 10 bases, and 9 bases lay outside the gene matches. CDR3 length equals 15 residues. CDR1 is SNHLY and CDR2 is FYNNEI in the germline V gene.

The CDR3 bases are TGTGCCAGCAGCGCGGGGGTCCTCTCTGGAAACACCATATATTTT. Its protein is CASSAGVLSGNTIYF. J is TRBJ1-3 and V is TRBV9, with D possibly matching TRBD1 (5 bases). V shed 3 bases and J shed 0 bases, with 10 bases lying between them. The CDR3 length is 15 residues. The germline gives CDR1 SGDLS, CDR2 YYNGEE. The variable domain in full, with the rest retrieved from reference TRBV9 and TRBJ1-3, is DSGVTQTPKHLITATGQRVTLRCSPRSGDLSVYWYQQSLDQGLQFLIQYYNGEERAKGNILERFSAQQFPDLHSELNLSSLELGDSALYFCASSAGVLSGNTIYFGEGSWLTVV.

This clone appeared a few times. The CDR3 is CASSPGAGQGASGYTF. DNA for the CDR3: TGCGCCAGCAGCCCCGGAGCCGGACAGGGGGCTTCTGGCTACACCTTC. The V gene is TRBV5-1, the J gene TRBJ1-2, with 11 bases identical to TRBD1. Trimming removed 4 bases from V and 7 bases from J; junction bases left unmatched: 12. This CDR3 contains 16 residues. Looked up from germline, CDR1 is SGHRS and CDR2 is YFSETQ.

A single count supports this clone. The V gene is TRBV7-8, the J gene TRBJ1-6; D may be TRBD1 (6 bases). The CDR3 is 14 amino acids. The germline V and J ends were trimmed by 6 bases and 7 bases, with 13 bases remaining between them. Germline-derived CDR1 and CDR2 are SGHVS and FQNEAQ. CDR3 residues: CASRTTGWNSPLHF. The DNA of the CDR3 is TGTGCCAGCAGAACGACAGGATGGAATTCACCCCTCCACTTT.

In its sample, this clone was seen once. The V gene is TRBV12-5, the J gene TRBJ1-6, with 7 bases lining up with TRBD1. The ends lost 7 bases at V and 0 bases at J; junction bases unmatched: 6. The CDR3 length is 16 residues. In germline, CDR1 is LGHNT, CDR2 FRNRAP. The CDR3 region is CASARQGGSYNSPLHF. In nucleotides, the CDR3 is TGTGCTAGTGCCCGACAGGGTGGCTCCTATAATTCACCCCTCCACTTT.

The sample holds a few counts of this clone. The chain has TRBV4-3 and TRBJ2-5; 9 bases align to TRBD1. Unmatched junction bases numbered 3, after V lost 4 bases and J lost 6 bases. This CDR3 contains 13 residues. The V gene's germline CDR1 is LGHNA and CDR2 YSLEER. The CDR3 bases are TGCGCCAGCAGCCCGGGACAGGGTCAGACCCAGTACTTC. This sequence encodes CASSPGQGQTQYF.

The CDR3 sequence: CAIREQYSRNTEAFF. DNA of the CDR3: TGTGCCATCAGGGAACAGTATTCCAGGAACACTGAAGCTTTCTTT. The chain couples TRBV10-3 to TRBJ1-1, with D unclear. Trimming stripped 6 bases from V and 1 base from J, with 15 bases between. There are 15 residues in the CDR3. Germline CDR1 and CDR2: ENHRY and SYGVKD.

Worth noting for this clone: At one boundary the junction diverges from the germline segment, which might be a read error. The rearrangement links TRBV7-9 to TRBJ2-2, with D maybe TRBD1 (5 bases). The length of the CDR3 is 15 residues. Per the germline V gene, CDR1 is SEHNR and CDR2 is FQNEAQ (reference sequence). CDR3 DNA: TGTGCCAGCCGCTTAGCATCAGGGTCAACCGGGGAGCTGTTTTTT. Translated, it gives CASRLASGSTGELFF. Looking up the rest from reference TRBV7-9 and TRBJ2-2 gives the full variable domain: DTGVSQNPRHKITKRGQNVTFRCDPISEHNRLYWYRQTLGQGPEFLTYFQNEAQLEKSRLLSDRFSAERPKGSFSTLEIQRTEQGDSAMYLCASRLASGSTGELFFGEGSRLTVL.

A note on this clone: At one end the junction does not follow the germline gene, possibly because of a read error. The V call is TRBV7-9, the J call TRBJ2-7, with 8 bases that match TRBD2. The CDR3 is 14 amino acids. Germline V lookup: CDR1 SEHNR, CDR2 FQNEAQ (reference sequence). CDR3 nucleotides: TGTTCCAGCAGCTTAGGCGGGAGGCCCTACGAGCAGTACTTC. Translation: CSSSLGGRPYEQYF.

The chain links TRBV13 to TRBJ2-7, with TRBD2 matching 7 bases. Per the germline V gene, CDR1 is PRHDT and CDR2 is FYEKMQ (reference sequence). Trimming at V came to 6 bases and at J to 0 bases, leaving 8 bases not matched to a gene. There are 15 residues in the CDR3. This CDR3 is CASRPGGSGSYEQYF. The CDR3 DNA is TGTGCCAGCAGGCCCGGCGGGAGTGGCTCCTACGAGCAGTACTTC.

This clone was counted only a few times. CDR3 sequence reads: CASSVGGVITTHTGELFF. The CDR3 nucleotides read TGTGCCAGCAGCGTAGGAGGCGTAATTACGACGCACACCGGGGAGCTGTTTTTT. V usage is TRBV9 and J usage is TRBJ2-2; D unresolved. Germline-derived CDR1 and CDR2 are SGDLS and YYNGEE. The CDR3 totals 18 residues. Trimming left V 0 bases short and J 3 bases short, with 18 bases between.

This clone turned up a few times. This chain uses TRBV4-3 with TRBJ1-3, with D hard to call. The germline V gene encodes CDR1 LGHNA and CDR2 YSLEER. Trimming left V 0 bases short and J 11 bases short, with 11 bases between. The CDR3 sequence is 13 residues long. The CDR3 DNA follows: TGCGCCAGCAGCCAAGATGAGGGCAGTCCCATATATTTT. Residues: CASSQDEGSPIYF.

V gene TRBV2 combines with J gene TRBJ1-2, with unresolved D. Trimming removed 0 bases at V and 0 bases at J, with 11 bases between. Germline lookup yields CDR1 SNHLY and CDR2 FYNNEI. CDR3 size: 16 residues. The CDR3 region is CASSEAQTLANYGYTF. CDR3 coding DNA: TGTGCCAGCAGTGAAGCGCAGACTCTTGCTAACTATGGCTACACCTTC.

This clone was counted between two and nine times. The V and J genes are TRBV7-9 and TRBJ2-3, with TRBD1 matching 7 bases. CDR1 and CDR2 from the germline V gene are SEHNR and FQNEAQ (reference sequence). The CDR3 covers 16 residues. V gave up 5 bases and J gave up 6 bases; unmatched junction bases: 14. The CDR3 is CASSLQGPTNFDTQYF. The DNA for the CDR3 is TGTGCCAGCAGCCTACAGGGGCCGACTAATTTCGATACGCAGTATTTT.

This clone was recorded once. CDR3 coding DNA: TGTGCCAGCAGCGTAAGAGGGGGCGTAACAGATACGCAGTATTTT. This sequence encodes CASSVRGGVTDTQYF. The chain employs TRBV9 and TRBJ2-3; 7 nucleotides line up with TRBD1. The CDR3 is made up of 15 amino acids. Germline V lookup: CDR1 SGDLS, CDR2 YYNGEE. The junction had 5 bases not matched to a gene; V was cut back by 1 base and J by 3 bases.

The CDR3 here is CASSLVRVLAGNQETQYF. DNA for the CDR3: TGTGCCAGCAGCTTAGTTAGGGTCCTAGCGGGGAACCAAGAGACCCAGTACTTC. The chain uses TRBV11-2 and TRBJ2-5; 9 nucleotides line up with TRBD2. The CDR3 consists of 18 residues. Germline CDR1 reads SGHAT; CDR2 reads FQNNGV. J was trimmed by 0 bases and V by 1 base; bases with no gene match: 9.

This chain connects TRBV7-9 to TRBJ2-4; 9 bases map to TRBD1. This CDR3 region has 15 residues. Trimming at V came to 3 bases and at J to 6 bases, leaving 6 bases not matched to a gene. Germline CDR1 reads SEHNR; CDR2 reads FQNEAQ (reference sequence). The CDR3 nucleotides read TGTGCCAGCAGCTTGGCACAGGGGGCGGGAAACATTCAGTACTTC. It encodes CASSLAQGAGNIQYF.

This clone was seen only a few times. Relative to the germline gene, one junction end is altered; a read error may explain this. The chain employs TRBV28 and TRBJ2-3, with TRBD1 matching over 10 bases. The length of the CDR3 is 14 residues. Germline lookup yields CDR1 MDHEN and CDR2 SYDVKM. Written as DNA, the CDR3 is TGTGCCAGCAGTTGGGACAGGGGCCCCGTCCGGGTTCAGTTT. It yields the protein CASSWDRGPVRVQF.

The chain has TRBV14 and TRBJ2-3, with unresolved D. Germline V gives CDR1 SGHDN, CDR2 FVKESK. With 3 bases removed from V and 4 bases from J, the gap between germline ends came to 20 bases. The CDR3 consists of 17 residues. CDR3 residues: CASSQPRAATLPDTQYF. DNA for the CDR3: TGTGCCAGCAGCCAGCCCCGTGCGGCTACTCTCCCAGATACGCAGTATTTT.